Listed here are 29 T cell receptor beta chains from one sample, sequenced in a study of human T cells and chemical hapten exposure. Noted time point: patch test 1, 2 weeks after DPC sensitization. Stated treatment: therapeutic diphenylcyclopropenone sensitization with weekly scalp DPC. One entry per CDR3 protein, called by TCRdb with MiXCR from the RACE reads. The sample has 65,000 to 85,000 distinct CDR3 sequences; approximately 10% are singletons. Source: whole blood, taken in connection with sensitization to the hapten diphenylcyclopropenone (DPC). The receptor source for this set is a woman aged 45-60 years with alopecia areata. Some clones in this sample may be carry-over from other donors' samples.

This chain joins TRBV20-1 and TRBJ2-1; 7 positions agree with TRBD2. The CDR3 consists of 15 residues. Per the germline V gene, CDR1 is DFQATT and CDR2 is SNEGSKA (reference sequence). V gave up 1 base and J gave up 3 bases; unmatched junction bases: 6. The CDR3 sequence is CSARAERDFYNEQFF. The DNA for the CDR3 is TGCAGTGCTAGAGCTGAGCGGGACTTCTACAATGAGCAGTTCTTC.

This chain links TRBV5-1 with TRBJ2-2; 9 nucleotides align to TRBD1. Trimming at V came to 2 bases and at J to 5 bases, leaving 4 bases not matched to a gene. The length of the CDR3 is 15 residues. Germline V lookup: CDR1 SGHRS, CDR2 YFSETQ. CDR3 nucleotides: TGCGCCAGCAGCTTACGGGACAGGGCAACCGGGGAGCTGTTTTTT. Translating gives CASSLRDRATGELFF. Together with reference TRBV5-1 and TRBJ2-2, the CDR3 gives the full variable domain: KAGVTQTPRYLIKTRGQQVTLSCSPISGHRSVSWYQQTPGQGLQFLFEYFSETQRNKGNFPGRFSGRQFSNSRSEMNVSTLELGDSALYLCASSLRDRATGELFFGEGSRLTVL.

This clonotype came up many times. CDR3 protein: CSVGAGGGYTF. The CDR3 DNA reads as TGCAGCGTTGGGGCAGGGGGCGGCTACACCTTC. This rearrangement joins TRBV29-1 to TRBJ1-2; 8 bases are a match to TRBD1. Germline-derived CDR1 and CDR2 are SQVTM and ANQGSEA. V was pared by 4 bases and J by 8 bases, with 3 bases of the junction left unmatched. The CDR3 is 11 residues long.

In this sample, this clonotype turned up a few times. The V gene is TRBV5-8, the J gene TRBJ2-3; D possibly corresponds to TRBD1 (6 bases). Looked up from germline, CDR1 is SGHTS and CDR2 is YDEGEE. This CDR3 region has 13 residues. V was pared by 4 bases and J by 3 bases, with 9 bases between. In DNA, the CDR3 is TGTGCCAGCAGCACGCAGGGGACAGATACGCAGTATTTT. Translation gives CASSTQGTDTQYF.

This chain connects TRBV28 to TRBJ1-5; weak D call: TRBD1 (5 bases). CDR1 is MDHEN, CDR2 SYDVKM, per germline. The CDR3 sequence is 16 residues long. V lost 4 bases, J lost 2 bases, and 15 bases lay in between. The CDR3 loop reads CASSSPRGMGNQPQHF. CDR3 DNA: TGTGCCAGCAGTTCCCCCCGGGGGATGGGCAATCAGCCCCAGCATTTT.

Many counts were recorded for this clonotype. The chain combines TRBV5-4 with TRBJ2-2; D is unresolved. This CDR3 is 15 amino acids long. CDR1 SGHNT and CDR2 YYREEE come from the germline V gene (reference sequence). V lost 2 bases and J lost 0, with 8 bases in between. The CDR3 nucleotides read TGTGCCAGCAGCTTTGGATCCCCGAACACCGGGGAGCTGTTTTTT. It is translated as CASSFGSPNTGELFF.

The chain recombines TRBV29-1 with TRBJ1-2, with D hard to call. Per germline, CDR1 SQVTM and CDR2 ANQGSEA. V lost 4 bases and J lost 0, with 6 bases in between. CDR3 size: 12 residues. For the CDR3, the DNA is TGCAGCGTTGCGGATCCTAACTATGGCTACACCTTC. Protein product: CSVADPNYGYTF.

As for this clonotype: This sequence is one base from a far larger clone and is likely a read error. The chain combines TRBV6-4 with TRBJ2-6; D gene ambiguous. The CDR3 has 13 residues. V lost 6 bases and J lost 0, with 3 bases in between. Germline assignment: CDR1 MRHNA and CDR2 SNTAGT. CDR3: CASRGSGANVLTF. As DNA, the CDR3 is TGTGCCAGCAGGGGCTCTGGGGCCAACGTCCTGACTTTC.

The chain recombines TRBV10-2 with TRBJ2-5; 12 bases line up with TRBD2. From germline, CDR1 is WSHSY and CDR2 SAAADI. J lost 4 bases, V lost 4 bases, and 13 bases had no gene match. CDR3 length: 18 residues. The CDR3 loop reads CASSGLAGAPTPRETQYF. The CDR3 coding sequence is TGCGCCAGCAGTGGACTAGCGGGAGCCCCGACTCCAAGAGAGACCCAGTACTTC.

The rearrangement joins TRBV12-3 or TRBV12-4 to TRBJ1-5, with 9 bases aligning to TRBD1. The J segment lost 4 bases and the V segment lost 5 bases, leaving 6 bases of the junction unmatched. The CDR3 extends over 15 amino acids. The CDR3 sequence: CASSDVGQGNQPQHF. The CDR3 DNA reads as TGTGCCAGCAGTGACGTTGGACAGGGGAATCAGCCCCAGCATTTT.

Only a few counts were recorded for this clonotype. The V call is TRBV4-1, the J call TRBJ1-6; D ambiguous. V dropped 2 bases and J dropped 6 bases, with 14 bases sitting between them. CDR3 length equals 16 residues. Per the germline V gene, CDR1 is MGHRA and CDR2 is YSYEKL. The DNA for the CDR3 is TGCGCCAGCAGCCAAAAGACGGACCCTCGTAATTCACCCCTCCACTTT. Translated, it gives CASSQKTDPRNSPLHF.

The chain couples TRBV4-2 to TRBJ2-1, with TRBD2 matching over 7 bases. Unmatched junction bases numbered 7, after V lost 0 bases and J lost 2 bases. This CDR3 is built from 17 residues. Germline CDR1 and CDR2: LGHNA and YNFKEQ. The CDR3 reads CASSQESGGPPYNEQFF. CDR3 bases: TGTGCCAGCAGCCAAGAGTCGGGAGGACCGCCCTACAATGAGCAGTTCTTC.

In this sample, this clonotype turned up a few times. The gene calls are TRBV29-1 and TRBJ1-2; 7 bases align to TRBD1. Unmatched junction bases numbered 2, after V lost 5 bases and J lost 2 bases. CDR1 and CDR2 from the germline V gene are SQVTM and ANQGSEA. The CDR3 is 12 residues long. CDR3 nucleotide sequence: TGCAGCGTTACACAGGGGAACTATGGCTACACCTTC. It yields the protein CSVTQGNYGYTF.

This chain uses TRBV7-3 with TRBJ2-2, with no clear D. With 5 bases removed from V and 6 bases from J, the gap between germline ends came to 19 bases. Germline V gene lookup returns CDR1 SGHTA and CDR2 FQGTGA. This CDR3 has 16 residues. The CDR3 bases are TGTGCCAGCAGCCCCGGGCGACGGCTGGCAGCCGGGGAGCTGTTTTTT. This codes for CASSPGRRLAAGELFF.

The chain couples TRBV6-1 to TRBJ2-3, with TRBD2 matching 9 bases. The V gene's germline CDR1 is MNHNS and CDR2 SASEGT. V dropped 8 bases and J dropped 1; count of bases not matched to a gene: 10. This CDR3 is 16 amino acids long. The CDR3 nucleotides read TGTGCCAGCTCGGCTGCGGGAGGGCGGGGCACAGATACGCAGTATTTT. Translation: CASSAAGGRGTDTQYF.

The J gene is TRBJ2-7, the V gene TRBV10-3; weak D call: TRBD2 (5 bases). In germline, CDR1 is ENHRY, CDR2 SYGVKD. The CDR3 extends over 13 amino acids. V was cut by 5 bases and J by 4 bases, with 12 bases left in between. The CDR3 DNA reads TGTGCCATCAGTCCGCCAGGAGGTTACGAGCAGTACTTC. This translates into CAISPPGGYEQYF.

A few counts support this clonotype. This sequence joins TRBV3-1 and TRBJ2-7; weak D call: TRBD1 (6 bases). The CDR3 totals 13 residues. The germline V gene has CDR1 LGHDT and CDR2 YNNKEL (reference sequence). V lost 4 bases and J 3 bases, leaving 10 bases between the germline ends. The CDR3 protein is CASSRDTYYEQYF. CDR3 coding DNA: TGTGCCAGCAGCCGGGACACCTACTACGAGCAGTACTTC.

In its sample, this clonotype was seen a few times. The gene calls are TRBV7-9 and TRBJ1-2; no clear D. The CDR3 covers 13 residues. V dropped 0 bases and J dropped 8 bases, with 10 bases sitting between them. Per the germline V gene, CDR1 is SEHNR and CDR2 is FQNEAQ (reference sequence). CDR3 bases: TGTGCCAGCAGCTTAGCTGGGATCGGCGGCTACACCTTC. Protein: CASSLAGIGGYTF.

The rearrangement links TRBV6-5 to TRBJ1-2; possible D gene TRBD1, 5 bases. Between the trimmed V and J ends, which lost 6 bases and 4 bases, there was a span of 12 bases. Germline CDR1 reads MNHEY; CDR2 reads SVGAGI. CDR3 length: 13 residues. The CDR3 DNA is TGTGCCAGCAGGGTCGCGGGACGCTATGGCTACACCTTC. Its protein product is CASRVAGRYGYTF.

This clonotype was seen more than once but under ten times. The J gene is TRBJ2-7, the V gene TRBV20-1; D may match TRBD1 or TRBD2 (5 bases each). The CDR3 length is 12 residues. CDR1 DFQATT and CDR2 SNEGSKA come from the germline V gene (reference sequence). Trimming left V 4 bases short and J 7 bases short, with 14 bases between. The DNA of the CDR3 is TGCAGTGCTACCTCCGGGACGGGGGAGCAGTACTTC. This codes for CSATSGTGEQYF.

The chain combines TRBV7-9 with TRBJ2-3, with TRBD2 matching over 10 bases. V lost 2 bases to trimming and J lost 2 bases; unmatched junction nucleotides: 1. The CDR3 consists of 15 residues. CDR1 is SEHNR and CDR2 is FQNEAQ in the germline V gene (reference sequence). The CDR3 DNA sequence: TGTGCCAGCAGCTTAACTAGCGGGGCCACAGATACGCAGTATTTT. Translating gives CASSLTSGATDTQYF.

Notes on this clonotype: This may stem from a read error, because a much larger clone lies one nucleotide away. V is TRBV6-5 and J is TRBJ1-4, with 7 bases fitting TRBD1. The CDR3 is 15 amino acids. Germline-derived CDR1 and CDR2 are MNHEY and SVGAGI. The chain's CDR3 is CASTNNGGGQEKLLF. CDR3 DNA sequence: TGTGCCAGCACCAACAATGGAGGGGGCCAGGAAAAACTGTTATTT.

The rearrangement links TRBV2 to TRBJ2-1; TRBD2 agrees at 7 bases. Germline V CDR1 and CDR2: SNHLY, FYNNEI. Trimming took 6 bases from V and 14 from J; bases not matched to a gene: 7. This CDR3 spans 11 amino acids. The CDR3 is CASRDGLVEFF. The CDR3 DNA reads as TGTGCCAGCAGGGACGGACTAGTCGAGTTCTTC. Filled out from reference TRBV2 and TRBJ2-1, the complete variable domain reads EPEVTQTPSHQVTQMGQEVILRCVPISNHLYFYWYRQILGQKVEFLVSFYNNEISEKSEIFDDQFSVERPDGSNFTLKIRSTKLEDSAMYFCASRDGLVEFFGPGTRLTVL.

This clonotype was counted between two and nine times. V usage is TRBV7-9 and J usage is TRBJ2-7; D is uncertain. Looked up from germline, CDR1 is SEHNR and CDR2 is FQNEAQ (reference sequence). The length of the CDR3 is 14 residues. V was shortened by 0 bases and J by 2 bases, with 8 bases between the two germline ends. The CDR3 DNA reads TGTGCCAGCAGCTTAGCGGGAACTACCTACGAGCAGTACTTC. Protein sequence: CASSLAGTTYEQYF.

CDR3 sequence (DNA): TGTGCCAGCAGTCCCAACCCCGGGGAGCTGTTTTTT. This gives the protein CASSPNPGELFF. The chain joins TRBV12-3 or TRBV12-4 to TRBJ2-2; no reliable D call. CDR3 length: 12 amino acids. V was trimmed by 5 bases and J by 6 bases, leaving 7 bases between them.

In DNA, the CDR3 is TGTGCCAGTAGTGAGGGACAGGGCGCCTACGAGCAGTACTTC. It specifies CASSEGQGAYEQYF. The chain joins TRBV19 to TRBJ2-7; TRBD1 agrees at 9 bases. From germline, CDR1 is LNHDA and CDR2 SQIVND (reference sequence). V shed 5 bases and J 2 bases; nucleotides not matched to a gene: 4. The CDR3 is 14 amino acids. The entire variable domain, with the rest obtained from reference TRBV19 and TRBJ2-7, is as follows: DGGITQSPKYLFRKEGQNVTLSCEQNLNHDAMYWYRQDPGQGLRLIYYSQIVNDFQKGDIAEGYSVSREKKESFPLTVTSAQKNPTAFYLCASSEGQGAYEQYFGPGTRLTVT.

The V call is TRBV7-8, the J call TRBJ2-7; TRBD2 matches 11 bases. Germline V gene sequence: CDR1 SGHVS, CDR2 FQNEAQ. Trimming removed 5 bases from V and 3 bases from J; junction bases left unmatched: 6. The CDR3 loop spans 15 amino acids. The CDR3 reads CASSGSGTSGYEQYF. The CDR3 bases are TGTGCCAGCAGCGGGTCCGGGACTAGCGGCTACGAGCAGTACTTC.

This clonotype was counted only a few times. This chain connects TRBV5-5 to TRBJ1-1, with D possibly being TRBD1 (5 bases). CDR1 is SGHKS and CDR2 is YYEKEE in the germline V gene (reference sequence). The V gene lost 4 bases and the J gene lost 0 bases, with 7 bases spanning the gap. The CDR3 runs 13 residues. CDR3 DNA: TGTGCCAGCAGCGGGACCGTGAACACTGAAGCTTTCTTT. It specifies CASSGTVNTEAFF.

This chain links TRBV10-2 with TRBJ1-5; TRBD1 is a possible D gene (6 bases). Trimming took off 6 bases at V and 9 bases at J, with 18 bases between the two ends. Germline-derived CDR1 and CDR2 are WSHSY and SAAADI. This CDR3 is built from 14 residues. In DNA form, the CDR3 reads TGCGCCAGCAGCGAACAGGGCCTCCGAGGGCCCCAGCATTTT. Translating gives CASSEQGLRGPQHF.